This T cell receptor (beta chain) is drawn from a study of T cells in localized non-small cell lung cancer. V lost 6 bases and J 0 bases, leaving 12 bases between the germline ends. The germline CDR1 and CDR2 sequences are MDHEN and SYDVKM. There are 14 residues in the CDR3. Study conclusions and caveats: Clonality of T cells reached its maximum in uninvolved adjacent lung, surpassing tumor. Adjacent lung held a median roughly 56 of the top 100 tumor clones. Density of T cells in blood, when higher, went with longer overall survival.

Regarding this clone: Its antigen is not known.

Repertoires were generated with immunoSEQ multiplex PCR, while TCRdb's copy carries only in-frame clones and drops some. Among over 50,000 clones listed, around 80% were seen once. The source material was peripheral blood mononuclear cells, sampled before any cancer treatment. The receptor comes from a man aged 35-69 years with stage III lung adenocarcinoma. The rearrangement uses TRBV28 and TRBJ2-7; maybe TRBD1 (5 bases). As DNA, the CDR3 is TGTGCCAGCAGAGGACACACGGACTCCTACGAGCAGTACTTC. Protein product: CASRGHTDSYEQYF.